Listed below are T cell receptor beta chains from one sample, sequenced in a study of T cells after yellow fever vaccination. TCRdb independently ran MiXCR on the 5' RACE reads; one entry per CDR3 protein. The repertoire consists of about 500,000 distinct CDR3 sequences, with about a sixth occurring once and the leading ten covering roughly 17%. Material: PBMCs, obtained 5 to 6 days after the first yellow fever vaccination. The receptors here all came from a man aged 18 to 30 who received the YFV17D yellow fever vaccine. The conserved cysteine and the conserved F or W are not part of the CDR3 here.

>TRBV6-1|TRBJ1-1
ASSQAPREAF
>TRBV3-1|TRBJ2-5
ASSHKAGSLRQETQY
>TRBV5-6|TRBJ2-7
ASSSLWDEQY
>TRBV7-8|TRBJ2-3
ASSGTGTSDTQY
>TRBV2|TRBJ2-2
ASSEQGQGSGELF
>TRBV6-1|TRBJ1-5
ASRTTGYSNQPQH
>TRBV7-2|TRBJ2-5
ASRTPAGRKTQY
>TRBV7-9|TRBJ2-1
ASSLFETSGYNEQF
>TRBV20-1|TRBJ2-3
SARLLAFTDTQY
>TRBV7-2|TRBJ1-5
ASSLDRGNQPQH
>TRBV12-3/TRBV12-4|TRBJ2-1
ASTYSGVTYNEQF
>TRBV5-1|TRBJ2-5
ASRTGQLQETQY
>TRBV7-2|TRBJ1-4
ASSFGLNEKLF
>TRBV12-3/TRBV12-4|TRBJ1-1
ASSLNGKTEAF
>TRBV12-3/TRBV12-4|TRBJ2-4
ASSLVSRDENIQY
>TRBV6-5|TRBJ1-1
ASSLYRADPEAF
>TRBV12-3/TRBV12-4|TRBJ2-3
ASTPGYDTQY
>TRBV5-1|TRBJ2-2
ASTDRGRTNTGELF
>TRBV24-1|TRBJ2-1
ATSDWGVEQF
>TRBV6-5|TRBJ2-1
ASSYGYGGGNNEQF
>TRBV5-4|TRBJ2-2
ASSSGGRTGELF
>TRBV4-1|TRBJ2-3
ASSTRGPTDTQY
>TRBV20-1|TRBJ2-1
SAHLSGGEYNEQF
>TRBV18|TRBJ2-1
ASSLGTPRPAYNEQF
>TRBV12-3/TRBV12-4|TRBJ2-1
ASSLGTSGGSSYNEQF
>TRBV7-2|TRBJ2-3
ASRADWGNTQY
>TRBV7-2|TRBJ2-5
ASSSGRYQETQY
>TRBV29-1|TRBJ1-1
SVELDGGWTEAF
>TRBV20-1|TRBJ2-1
SARASYRVYNEQF
>TRBV5-1|TRBJ2-3
ASSSFPPPDTQY
>TRBV4-1|TRBJ1-1
ASSQDPDRTETEAF
>TRBV20-1|TRBJ1-1
SAPTRDKRAF
>TRBV10-3|TRBJ1-1
AISESGDRRRSRNTEAF
>TRBV7-9|TRBJ1-2
ASSTRQGAGGYT
>TRBV7-2|TRBJ2-5
ASKGDRFQETQY
>TRBV5-1|TRBJ1-2
ASSLTKDGYT
>TRBV7-2|TRBJ2-1
ASTPSSGGGDEQF
>TRBV7-2|TRBJ1-1
ASSLKTHRFF
>TRBV12-3/TRBV12-4|TRBJ2-3
ASSTFLTSGGAGTQY
>TRBV11-3|TRBJ2-1
ASSQGAQLSQF
>TRBV7-2|TRBJ2-3
ASSQRLGTDTQY
>TRBV2|TRBJ1-2
ASIDYPGTGLGYT
>TRBV20-1|TRBJ2-3
SARGPFYTDTQY
>TRBV7-9|TRBJ1-4
ASSLKEKLF
>TRBV9|TRBJ1-4
ASSRRANEKLF
>TRBV29-1|TRBJ2-5
SVESRGQETQY
>TRBV5-1|TRBJ1-2
ASRLGEANYGYT
>TRBV20-1|TRBJ1-6
SARKSYIQGLPLH
>TRBV5-1|TRBJ1-1
ASSVTGDVEAF
>TRBV25-1|TRBJ2-1
ASSEPGQGWYEQF
>TRBV6-5|TRBJ1-1
ASSYSRGHAATEAF
>TRBV6-5|TRBJ2-3
ASSFRHRATDTQY
>TRBV12-3/TRBV12-4|TRBJ2-1
ASSTPLARRDEQF
>TRBV7-9|TRBJ2-1
ASSSGHERNEQF
>TRBV28|TRBJ2-5
ASAEGGRKETQY
>TRBV2|TRBJ2-5
ATGRMVGTQY
>TRBV5-1|TRBJ2-6
ASSLDGERGGANVLT
>TRBV7-9|TRBJ1-3
ASSVSGQGFGNTIY